The 9 T cell receptor beta chains reported below all come from one sample, sequenced in a study of T cell responses to AZD1222 COVID-19 vaccine. Assay: immunoSEQ multiplex PCR; the TCRdb copy retains only in-frame clones and omits some. The data show over 150,000 clones, with roughly nine tenths seen just once and 6% to 8% held by the top ten. The sequenced sample was peripheral blood, obtained on day 0 of AZD1222 vaccination. The receptor source for this set is an adult in good health.

The CDR3 sequence: CASSSPGAEAFF. CDR3 DNA: TGTGCCAGCAGCTCCCCCGGCGCTGAAGCTTTCTTT. The chain is built from TRBV7-3 and TRBJ1-1; D is unresolved. V lost 4 bases and J 6 bases, leaving 9 bases between the germline ends. The germline V gene encodes CDR1 SGHTA and CDR2 FQGTGA. The CDR3 length is 12 residues.

The rearrangement links TRBV9 to TRBJ2-7; TRBD2 might be the D (6 bases). Trimming removed 4 bases from V and 7 bases from J, with 18 bases in between. Germline CDR1 is SGDLS and CDR2 is YYNGEE. CDR3 length: 14 residues. The CDR3 sequence is CASSPGISDYEQYV. The CDR3 coding sequence is TGTGCCAGCAGCCCCGGGATTTCGGACTATGAGCAGTACGTC.

CDR3 sequence reads: CASKQGNEKLFF. DNA of the CDR3: TGTGCCAGTAAACAGGGAAATGAAAAACTGTTTTTT. The V gene is TRBV19, the J gene TRBJ1-4; a possible D gene is TRBD1 (6 bases). Trimming shortened V by 7 bases and J by 5 bases, and 8 bases separated the two germline ends. The CDR3 totals 12 residues. Germline V lookup: CDR1 LNHDA, CDR2 SQIVND (reference sequence).

Remarks on this clone: One end of the junction does not line up with germline, which may come from a read error. The V call is TRBV6-2 or TRBV6-3, the J call TRBJ2-7, with D perhaps matching TRBD1 or TRBD2 (5 bases each). This CDR3 has 13 amino acids. CDR1 MNHEY and CDR2 SVGEGT come from the germline V gene. The CDR3 region is CASSYGTIYGQYF. The CDR3 DNA follows: TGTGCCAGCAGTTACGGGACCATTTACGGGCAGTACTTC.

The chain combines TRBV20-1 with TRBJ2-5; a possible D gene is TRBD2 (5 bases). The CDR3 consists of 15 residues. Trimming pared 3 bases from V and 2 bases from J, leaving 16 bases between. The V gene's germline CDR1 is DFQATT and CDR2 SNEGSKA (reference sequence). DNA for the CDR3: TGCAGTGCTAGTTCTAGAGGGAAAACTCAAGAGACCCAGTACTTC. Its protein product is CSASSRGKTQETQYF.

This chain uses TRBV4-1 with TRBJ1-2; D ambiguous. The CDR3 totals 16 residues. Trimming took off 0 bases at V and 4 bases at J, with 15 bases between the two ends. Germline CDR1 is MGHRA and CDR2 is YSYEKL. In DNA form, the CDR3 reads TGCGCCAGCAGCCAAGAATCAAGCCCGGGTCGCTATGGCTACACCTTC. It translates to CASSQESSPGRYGYTF.

The rearrangement uses TRBV10-3 and TRBJ2-2; the D gene is possibly TRBD1 (5 bases). The CDR3 length is 14 residues. Trimming took off 10 bases at V and 3 bases at J, with 15 bases between the two ends. Looked up from germline, CDR1 is ENHRY and CDR2 is SYGVKD. Written as DNA, the CDR3 is TGTGCCACAGGGAATCGTGCGGACACCGGGGAGCTGTTTTTT. This gives the protein CATGNRADTGELFF.

This rearrangement joins TRBV9 to TRBJ2-5; 13 bases are a match to TRBD2. Germline CDR1 is SGDLS and CDR2 is YYNGEE. Trimming took 3 bases from V and 2 from J; bases not matched to a gene: 4. The CDR3 sequence is 16 residues long. This CDR3 reads CASSETSGGLQETQYF. CDR3 nucleotide sequence: TGTGCCAGCAGCGAGACTAGCGGGGGGCTACAAGAGACCCAGTACTTC.

The chain carries TRBV28 and TRBJ2-3, with D possibly being TRBD2 (5 bases). With 2 bases removed from V and 5 bases from J, the gap between germline ends came to 8 bases. This CDR3 contains 13 residues. Germline-derived CDR1 and CDR2 are MDHEN and SYDVKM. CDR3 bases: TGTGCCAGCAGTTTAGATCGGGGAGATACGCAGTATTTT. The encoded protein is CASSLDRGDTQYF.